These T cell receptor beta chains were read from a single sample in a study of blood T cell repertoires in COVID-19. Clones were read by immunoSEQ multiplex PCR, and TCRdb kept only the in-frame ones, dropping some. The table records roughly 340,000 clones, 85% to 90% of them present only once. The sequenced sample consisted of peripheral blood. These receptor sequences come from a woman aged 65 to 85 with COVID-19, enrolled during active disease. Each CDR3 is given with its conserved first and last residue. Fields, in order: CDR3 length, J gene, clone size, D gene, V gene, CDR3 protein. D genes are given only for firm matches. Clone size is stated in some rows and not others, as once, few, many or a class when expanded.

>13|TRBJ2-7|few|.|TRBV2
CATGLGRRDEQYF
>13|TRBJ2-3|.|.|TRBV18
CASSPLPGDTQYF
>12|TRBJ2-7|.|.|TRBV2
CASSLQGNEQYF
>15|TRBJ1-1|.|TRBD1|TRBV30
CAWKRPDRVGTEAFF
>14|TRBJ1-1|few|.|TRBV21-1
CARIPTGTDTEAFF
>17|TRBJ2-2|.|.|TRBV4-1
CASSQDTGVTNTGELFF
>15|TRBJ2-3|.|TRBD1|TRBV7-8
CASSLQGVGTDTQYF
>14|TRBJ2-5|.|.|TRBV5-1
CASSLVGGDETQYF
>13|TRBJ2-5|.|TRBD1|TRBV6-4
CASKGQVQETQYF
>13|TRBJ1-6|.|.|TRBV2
CASRETVNSPLHF
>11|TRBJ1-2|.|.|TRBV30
CAWSAGYGYTF
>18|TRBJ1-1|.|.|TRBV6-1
CASSEAPRQIVKNTEAFF
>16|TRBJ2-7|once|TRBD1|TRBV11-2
CASSPILGQGMYEQYF
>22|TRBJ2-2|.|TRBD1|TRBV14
CASSQGAVDGQGAFVGTGELFF
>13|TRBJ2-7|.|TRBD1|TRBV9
CASSRQGPYEQYF
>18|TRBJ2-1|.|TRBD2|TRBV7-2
CASSFRLAGGPIYNEQFF
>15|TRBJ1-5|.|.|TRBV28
CASSAGGGNNQPQHF
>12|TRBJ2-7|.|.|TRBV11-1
CASSSSSYEQYF
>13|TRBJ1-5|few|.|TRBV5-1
CASSLSGDQPQHF
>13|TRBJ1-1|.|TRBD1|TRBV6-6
CASAQGVTTEAFF
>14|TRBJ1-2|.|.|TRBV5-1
CASSLGGPYYGYTF
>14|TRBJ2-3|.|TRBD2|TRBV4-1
CASSPYGGANTQYF
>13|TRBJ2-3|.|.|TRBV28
CASVGGGTDTQYF
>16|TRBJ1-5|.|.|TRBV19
CASSIRREGGNQPQHF
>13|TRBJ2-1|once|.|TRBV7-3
CASSSRQYNEQFF
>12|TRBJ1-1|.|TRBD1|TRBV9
CASSPGQGEAFF
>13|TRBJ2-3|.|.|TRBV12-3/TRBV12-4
CASRLRVVDTQYF
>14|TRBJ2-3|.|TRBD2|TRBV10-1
CASCAGLPTDTQYF
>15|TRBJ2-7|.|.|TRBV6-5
CASKPSHITIREQYF
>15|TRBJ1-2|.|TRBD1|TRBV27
CASSPLQDRVNGYTF
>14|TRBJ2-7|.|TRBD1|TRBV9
CASSGRSGTAEQYF
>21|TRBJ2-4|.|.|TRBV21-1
CASSKASRGEPTSGVGNIQYF
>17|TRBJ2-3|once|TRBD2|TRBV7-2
CASSLVGTSGGTDTQYF
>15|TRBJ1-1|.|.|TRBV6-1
CASSEIAVPGAEAFF
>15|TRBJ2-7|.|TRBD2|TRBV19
CASSIAAGGYYEQYF